One sample yielded the 32 T cell receptor beta chains listed below, sequenced in a study of breast tumors, draining lymph nodes, adjacent tissues. From the multiplex PCR reads, TCRdb called clonotypes with MiXCR, one entry per CDR3 protein. The table records under 250,000 distinct CDR3 sequences, approximately 31% of them present only once. The lymph nodes were axillary draining lymph nodes from breast cancer patients. Sequencing used axillary lymph node tissue. These receptor sequences come from a female donor with breast cancer. Some clones in this sample may be carry-over from other donors' samples.

As regards this clonotype: This may come from a read error, since a much larger clone is one base off. This sequence joins TRBV7-2 and TRBJ1-4; D gene uncertain. The germline V gene has CDR1 SGHTA and CDR2 FQGNSA. V lost 4 bases and J lost 8, with 17 bases in between. The CDR3 has 15 amino acids. CDR3 DNA: TGTGCCAGCAGCTCCCGGACGGATCTAGGCGAAAAACTGTTTTTT. Translating it yields CASSSRTDLGEKLFF.

This clonotype appeared once. The chain is built from TRBV7-2 and TRBJ2-3, with 9 bases matching TRBD1. The CDR3 is 12 residues long. CDR1 is SGHTA, CDR2 FQGNSA, per germline. Trimming removed 3 bases from V and 12 bases from J; junction bases left unmatched: 4. The CDR3 DNA reads TGTGCCAGCAGCTTTGGGGACAGGGTTCAGTATTTT. Its translation is CASSFGDRVQYF. Supplemented by reference TRBV7-2 and TRBJ2-3, the full variable domain reads GAGVSQSPSNKVTEKGKDVELRCDPISGHTALYWYRQSLGQGLEFLIYFQGNSAPDKSGLPSDRFSAERTGGSVSTLTIQRTQQEDSAVYLCASSFGDRVQYFGPGTRLTVL.

This clonotype has ten or more counts. The V and J genes are TRBV3-1 and TRBJ2-7; no clear D gene. The CDR3 length is 11 residues. V lost 8 bases, J lost 2 bases, and 7 bases lay in between. Germline V gene data show CDR1 as LGHDT and CDR2 as YNNKEL (reference sequence). In DNA form, the CDR3 reads TGTGCCAGCGGCAGCACCTACGAGCAGTACTTC. Its protein product is CASGSTYEQYF.

This clonotype was recorded many times. The CDR3 loop reads CAISPANTGELFF. In DNA, the CDR3 is TGTGCCATAAGTCCAGCGAACACCGGGGAGCTGTTTTTT. The genes are TRBV11-2 and TRBJ2-2, with unresolved D. The CDR3 consists of 13 residues. The germline V gene encodes CDR1 SGHAT and CDR2 FQNNGV. Trimming pared 10 bases from V and 0 bases from J, leaving 9 bases between. Together with reference TRBV11-2 and TRBJ2-2, the CDR3 gives the full variable domain: EAGVAQSPRYKIIEKRQSVAFWCNPISGHATLYWYQQILGQGPKLLIQFQNNGVVDDSQLPKDRFSAERLKGVDSTLKIQPAKLEDSAVYLCAISPANTGELFFGEGSRLTVL.

The V and J genes are TRBV9 and TRBJ2-3; 10 bases align to TRBD2. Germline V lookup: CDR1 SGDLS, CDR2 YYNGEE. V lost 4 bases and J lost 6; bases outside the gene matches: 11. This CDR3 has 16 amino acids. This CDR3 is CASSPSAGGGVDTQYF. The DNA for the CDR3 is TGTGCCAGCAGCCCTTCAGCGGGAGGGGGGGTGGATACGCAGTATTTT.

This clonotype was observed a single time. The chain is built from TRBV7-2 and TRBJ2-1; 10 bases match TRBD2. The germline CDR1 and CDR2 sequences are SGHTA and FQGNSA. The CDR3 consists of 17 residues. The J segment lost 5 bases and the V segment lost 2 bases, leaving 9 bases of the junction unmatched. Here the CDR3 DNA reads TGTGCCAGCAGCTTACCCGCTGCTAGCGGGAGCCACAATGAGCAGTTCTTC. Translation: CASSLPAASGSHNEQFF.

This clonotype has ten or more counts. J is TRBJ2-3 and V is TRBV3-1; D not certain. This CDR3 has 15 amino acids. CDR1 LGHDT and CDR2 YNNKEL come from the germline V gene (reference sequence). V was shortened by 0 bases and J by 2 bases, with 9 bases between the two germline ends. CDR3 sequence: CASSQELGPTDTQYF. CDR3 in DNA: TGTGCCAGCAGCCAAGAACTTGGTCCCACAGATACGCAGTATTTT.

In its sample, this clonotype was seen many times. The gene calls are TRBV20-1 and TRBJ2-1, with 8 bases identical to TRBD2. The CDR3 loop spans 17 amino acids. After removal of 0 bases from V and 0 bases from J, the junction contained 7 bases not matched to a gene. Germline CDR1 reads DFQATT; CDR2 reads SNEGSKA (reference sequence). The CDR3, as DNA: TGCAGTGCTAGAGACACTAGCGGAAGGAGCTCCTACAATGAGCAGTTCTTC. It encodes CSARDTSGRSSYNEQFF.

This clonotype showed up many times. V gene TRBV7-9 combines with J gene TRBJ2-1, with a weak D call TRBD1 (6 bases). Germline assignment: CDR1 SEHNR and CDR2 FQNEAQ (reference sequence). The CDR3 runs to 16 residues. Deletions cut 5 bases from V and 0 bases from J, with 14 bases between. The CDR3 loop is CASSPGQSISYNEQFF. The CDR3 DNA reads as TGTGCCAGCAGCCCCGGACAGTCGATCTCCTACAATGAGCAGTTCTTC.

This clonotype was observed many times. This chain connects TRBV28 to TRBJ2-1, with no clear D. Germline V CDR1 and CDR2: MDHEN, SYDVKM. V dropped 6 bases and J dropped 2 bases, with 8 bases sitting between them. The CDR3 consists of 13 residues. CDR3 sequence (DNA): TGTGCCAGCAGACCCAGGACCTACAATGAGCAGTTCTTC. Protein: CASRPRTYNEQFF.

The table lists this clonotype with many counts. The J gene is TRBJ2-3, the V gene TRBV5-6, with 13 bases fitting TRBD2. CDR1 is SGHDT and CDR2 is YYEEEE in the germline V gene. V was pared by 5 bases and J by 6 bases, with 18 bases of the junction left unmatched. This CDR3 region has 19 residues. CDR3 sequence (DNA): TGTGCCAGCAGGGTACTACTAGCGGGAGGGCCGAGGTCAGCGGATACGCAGTATTTT. Its protein product is CASRVLLAGGPRSADTQYF.

V and J are TRBV2 and TRBJ1-5; no reliable D call. CDR1 and CDR2 from the germline V gene are SNHLY and FYNNEI. V lost 3 bases, J lost 7 bases, and 1 base lay in between. The CDR3 consists of 10 residues. The CDR3 DNA sequence: TGTGCCAGCAGTGAGCAGCCCCAGCATTTT. Translated, it gives CASSEQPQHF.

In this sample, this clonotype turned up many times. The gene calls are TRBV6-2 or TRBV6-3 and TRBJ2-2, with 7 bases matching TRBD1. Looked up from germline, CDR1 is MNHEY and CDR2 is SVGEGT. With V trimmed by 8 bases and J by 2 bases, 2 bases remained unmatched. The CDR3 length is 13 residues. As DNA, the CDR3 is TGTGCCAGCGGGACAGTTAACACCGGGGAGCTGTTTTTT. This translates into CASGTVNTGELFF.

The V and J genes are TRBV6-2 or TRBV6-3 and TRBJ1-5; no clear D gene. The CDR3 spans 15 residues. Looked up from germline, CDR1 is MNHEY and CDR2 is SVGEGT. Trimming took 2 bases from V and 14 from J, leaving 22 bases between them. The DNA for the CDR3 is TGTGCCAGCAGTTACCACAAGGCCAAACCCAACTACGAGCATTTT. This translates into CASSYHKAKPNYEHF.

This clonotype occurred once. The chain is built from TRBV24-1 and TRBJ1-6; 7 nucleotides line up with TRBD1. The CDR3 length is 16 residues. J was trimmed by 5 bases and V by 5 bases; bases with no gene match: 8. Germline lookup yields CDR1 KGHDR and CDR2 SFDVKD. The CDR3 reads CATSAQQGRDNSPLHF. CDR3 nucleotides: TGTGCCACCAGTGCTCAACAGGGGAGGGATAATTCACCCCTCCACTTT.

This clonotype has at least ten counts. CDR3 bases: TGCGCCAGCAGCTCCGGGGCGCTTGGCACAGATACGCAGTATTTT. Translation: CASSSGALGTDTQYF. The J gene is TRBJ2-3, the V gene TRBV5-1, with D perhaps matching TRBD1 or TRBD2 (5 bases each). CDR1 is SGHRS, CDR2 YFSETQ, per germline. There are 15 residues in the CDR3. V lost 3 bases, J lost 1 base, and 12 bases lay in between. Drawing the rest from reference TRBV5-1 and TRBJ2-3, the complete variable domain is KAGVTQTPRYLIKTRGQQVTLSCSPISGHRSVSWYQQTPGQGLQFLFEYFSETQRNKGNFPGRFSGRQFSNSRSEMNVSTLELGDSALYLCASSSGALGTDTQYFGPGTRLTVL.

This clonotype was picked up many times. The chain carries TRBV5-8 and TRBJ1-2, with 10 nucleotides matching TRBD1. CDR3 length: 13 residues. Germline assignment: CDR1 SGHTS and CDR2 YDEGEE. V lost 1 base, J lost 8 bases, and 2 bases stayed unmatched. The CDR3 is CASSLWDRGGYTF. Written as DNA, the CDR3 is TGTGCCAGCAGCTTGTGGGACAGGGGCGGCTACACCTTC.

This clonotype came up many times. The rearrangement joins TRBV18 to TRBJ2-3; 10 nucleotides line up with TRBD1. The ends lost 3 bases at V and 4 bases at J; junction bases unmatched: 4. The V gene's germline CDR1 is KGHSH and CDR2 LQKENI. The CDR3 spans 15 residues. The CDR3 protein is CASSPGTGVADTQYF. Here the CDR3 DNA reads TGTGCCAGCTCACCCGGGACAGGGGTCGCAGATACGCAGTATTTT. The variable domain in full, with the rest retrieved from reference TRBV18 and TRBJ2-3, is NAGVMQNPRHLVRRRGQEARLRCSPMKGHSHVYWYRQLPEEGLKFMVYLQKENIIDESGMPKERFSAEFPKEGPSILRIQQVVRGDSAAYFCASSPGTGVADTQYFGPGTRLTVL.

In its sample, this clonotype was seen a few times. The rearrangement uses TRBV6-5 and TRBJ2-7; 7 bases line up with TRBD1. This CDR3 spans 14 amino acids. Germline lookup yields CDR1 MNHEY and CDR2 SVGAGI. V lost 5 bases, J lost 2 bases, and 6 bases stayed unmatched. CDR3 sequence: CASSHDRVAYEQYF. The CDR3 DNA reads as TGTGCCAGCAGTCACGACAGGGTAGCCTACGAGCAGTACTTC.

This clonotype came up many times. The rearrangement uses TRBV10-2 and TRBJ2-4, with D uncertain. This CDR3 spans 11 amino acids. Germline V gene sequence: CDR1 WSHSY, CDR2 SAAADI. Trimming removed 6 bases from V and 8 bases from J, with 8 bases in between. CDR3 sequence: CASRVADIQYF. The DNA of the CDR3 is TGCGCCAGCAGGGTGGCGGACATTCAGTACTTC.

This clonotype was seen at least ten times. Possible read error: a much larger clone is one base away. The V and J genes are TRBV4-2 and TRBJ1-4, with 7 positions matching TRBD1. V was clipped by 4 bases and J by 10 bases; unmatched bases: 9. From germline, CDR1 is LGHNA and CDR2 YNFKEQ. This CDR3 has 14 amino acids. The CDR3 loop is CASSPGRGAGKLFF. The CDR3 DNA follows: TGTGCCAGCAGCCCTGGCAGGGGGGCAGGAAAACTGTTTTTT.

This clonotype was observed a handful of times. The chain is built from TRBV27 and TRBJ2-2; 7 positions match TRBD2. CDR1 and CDR2 from the germline V gene are MNHEY and SMNVEV (reference sequence). V was clipped by 2 bases and J by 9 bases; unmatched bases: 21. This CDR3 is 19 amino acids long. The CDR3 sequence is CASSLMVVGGGPRDRELFF. CDR3 nucleotide sequence: TGTGCCAGCAGTTTAATGGTGGTGGGGGGGGGACCTCGGGACCGGGAGCTGTTTTTT.

This clonotype has more than one count but fewer than ten. A read error may explain this, as a much larger clone is one base away. This sequence joins TRBV11-2 and TRBJ2-7; the D call may be TRBD1 or TRBD2 (5 bases each). V was cut by 4 bases and J by 4 bases, with 17 bases left in between. The length of the CDR3 is 15 residues. Germline CDR1 and CDR2: SGHAT and FQNNGV. The CDR3 loop reads CASSSPSGPAYEQYF. In DNA, the CDR3 is TGTGCCAGCAGCTCCCCCTCGGGACCAGCTTACGAGCAGTACTTC.

Comments on this clonotype: A much larger clone lies one base from this, so it may be a read error. The gene calls are TRBV28 and TRBJ1-5, with a tentative D call TRBD1 (5 bases). Between the trimmed V and J ends, which lost 11 bases and 2 bases, there was a span of 19 bases. There are 15 residues in the CDR3. Per the germline V gene, CDR1 is MDHEN and CDR2 is SYDVKM. CDR3 in DNA: TGTGCCGGCCTCAACGGGGGGTTTCGCAATCAGCCCCAGCATTTT. Protein product: CAGLNGGFRNQPQHF.

This clonotype has a count of ten or more. V is TRBV7-9 and J is TRBJ2-1; 9 bases are a match to TRBD2. Germline lookup yields CDR1 SEHNR and CDR2 FQNEAQ (reference sequence). V was pared by 8 bases and J by 2 bases, with 4 bases of the junction left unmatched. The CDR3 consists of 14 residues. For the CDR3, the DNA is TGTGCCAGCGGGGCGGGAGGGGCCTACAATGAGCAGTTCTTC. Its translation: CASGAGGAYNEQFF.

Worth noting for this clonotype: A read error is possible here, since a much larger clone lies one base away. The genes are TRBV13 and TRBJ2-7; TRBD2 matches 11 bases. This CDR3 has 14 residues. From germline, CDR1 is PRHDT and CDR2 FYEKMQ (reference sequence). The CDR3 bases are TGTGCCAGCAGCTCCGGGACTAGCGGCTACAAGCAGTACTTC. Translated: CASSSGTSGYKQYF. The full variable domain, rest sourced from reference TRBV13 and TRBJ2-7, is AAGVIQSPRHLIKEKRETATLKCYPIPRHDTVYWYQQGPGQDPQFLISFYEKMQSDKGSIPDRFSAQQFSDYHSELNMSSLELGDSALYFCASSSGTSGYKQYFGPGTRLTVT.

The V call is TRBV7-2, the J call TRBJ1-6; tentative D call: TRBD1 (6 bases). Germline values: CDR1 SGHTA, CDR2 FQGNSA. The V and J ends lost 3 bases and 7 bases respectively, with 13 bases between them. This CDR3 is 15 amino acids long. The CDR3 region is CASSFGGGYNSPLHF. The CDR3 region has the DNA TGTGCCAGCAGCTTTGGAGGGGGGTACAATTCACCCCTCCACTTT.

Concerning this clonotype itself: One end of the junction is discordant with germline, which a read error may explain. V gene TRBV30 combines with J gene TRBJ1-6; D is unclear. This CDR3 is built from 14 residues. Germline V gene lookup returns CDR1 GTSNPN and CDR2 SVGIG (reference sequence). The CDR3 DNA reads TGCGCCTGGAGAGCTAGCGGGATGGCTTCACCCCTCCACTTT. This encodes CAWRASGMASPLHF.

The chain recombines TRBV7-2 with TRBJ1-3, with 9 bases aligning to TRBD1. Germline V gene lookup returns CDR1 SGHTA and CDR2 FQGNSA. This CDR3 comprises 16 residues. V was clipped by 1 base and J by 3 bases; unmatched bases: 4. This chain's CDR3 is CASSLVGQGLGNTIYF. The CDR3 nucleotides read TGTGCCAGCAGCTTAGTAGGACAGGGGCTTGGAAACACCATATATTTT.

As concerns this clonotype: A much larger clonotype is one base distant, so this may be a read error. The rearrangement uses TRBV7-2 and TRBJ2-6; tentative D call: TRBD1 (5 bases). This CDR3 has 17 amino acids. Looked up from germline, CDR1 is SGHTA and CDR2 is FQGNSA. V shed 5 bases and J shed 18 bases, with 32 bases lying between them. The CDR3 DNA reads as TGTGCCAGCAGCCCCTACCCACTAATCTCTGGGGCCAACCTCCCGACTTTC. This codes for CASSPYPLISGANLPTF.

Only a few counts were recorded for this clonotype. Given a much more abundant clone one base away, this may be a read error. The chain combines TRBV6-5 with TRBJ2-3, with TRBD1 matching over 9 bases. J gave up 3 bases and V 6 bases, and 10 bases lay outside the gene matches. The CDR3 totals 16 residues. Germline CDR1 is MNHEY and CDR2 is SVGAGI. The CDR3 DNA follows: TGTGCCAGCAGCCAGAACCGGGACAGGGTAACAGATACGCAGTATTTT. Translating it yields CASSQNRDRVTDTQYF.

This clonotype was seen many times. V and J are TRBV5-1 and TRBJ1-3; possible D gene TRBD1, 5 bases. CDR3 size: 17 residues. CDR1 is SGHRS and CDR2 is YFSETQ in the germline V gene. V was pared by 2 bases and J by 0 bases, with 15 bases between. The CDR3 region has the DNA TGCGCCAGCAGCTTATGGCAGGCAGGGAACTCTGGAAACACCATATATTTT. Translation gives CASSLWQAGNSGNTIYF.